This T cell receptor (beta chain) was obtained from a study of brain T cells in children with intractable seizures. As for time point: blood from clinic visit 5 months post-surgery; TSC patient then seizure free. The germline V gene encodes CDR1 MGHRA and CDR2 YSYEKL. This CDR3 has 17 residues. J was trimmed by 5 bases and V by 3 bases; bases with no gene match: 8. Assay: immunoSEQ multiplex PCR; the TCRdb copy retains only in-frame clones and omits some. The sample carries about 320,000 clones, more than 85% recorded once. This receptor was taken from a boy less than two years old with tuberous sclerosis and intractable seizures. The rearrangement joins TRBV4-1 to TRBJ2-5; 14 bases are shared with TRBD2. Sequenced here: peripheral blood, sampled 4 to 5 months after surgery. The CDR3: CASSQDRTSGGLETQYF. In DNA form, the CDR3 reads TGCGCCAGCAGCCAGGACAGGACTAGCGGGGGGTTGGAGACCCAGTACTTC.